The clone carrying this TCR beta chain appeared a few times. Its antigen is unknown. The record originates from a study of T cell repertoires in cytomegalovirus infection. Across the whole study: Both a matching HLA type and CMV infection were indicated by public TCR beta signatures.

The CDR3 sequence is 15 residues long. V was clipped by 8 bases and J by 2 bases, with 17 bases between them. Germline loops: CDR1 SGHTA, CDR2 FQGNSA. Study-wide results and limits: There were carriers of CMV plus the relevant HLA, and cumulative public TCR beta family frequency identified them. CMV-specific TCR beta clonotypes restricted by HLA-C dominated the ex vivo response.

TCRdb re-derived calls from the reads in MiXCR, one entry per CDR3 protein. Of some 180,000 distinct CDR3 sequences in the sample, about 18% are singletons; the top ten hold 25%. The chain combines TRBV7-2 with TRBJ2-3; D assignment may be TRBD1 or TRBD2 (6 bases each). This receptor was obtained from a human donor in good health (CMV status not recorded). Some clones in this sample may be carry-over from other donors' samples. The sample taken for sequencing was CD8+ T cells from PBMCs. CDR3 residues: CASGPWGAFTDTQYF. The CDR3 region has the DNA TGTGCCAGCGGACCCTGGGGGGCATTCACAGATACGCAGTATTTT. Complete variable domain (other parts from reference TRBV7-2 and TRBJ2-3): GAGVSQSPSNKVTEKGKDVELRCDPISGHTALYWYRQSLGQGLEFLIYFQGNSAPDKSGLPSDRFSAERTGGSVSTLTIQRTQQEDSAVYLCASGPWGAFTDTQYFGPGTRLTVL.